This T cell receptor (beta chain) was retrieved from a study of T cells in Graves' hyperthyroidism and ophthalmopathy. Individuals with ophthalmopathy presented a Clinical Activity Score of at least 3, a NOSPECS grade of at least 4 and a duration under 3 months. V gave up 6 bases and J gave up 3 bases; unmatched junction bases: 7. Germline V gives CDR1 MDHEN, CDR2 SYDVKM. This CDR3 region has 14 residues. Researchers took RNA transcripts and amplified the TCR beta CDR3 regions from them. The TCR CDR3 first-round RT-PCR relied on the HTBI primer set. TCRdb reanalysed the multiplex PCR reads using MiXCR and keeps one entry per CDR3 protein. The sample consists of 300,000 to 450,000 distinct CDR3 sequences, about a sixth of them appearing once.

V is TRBV28 and J is TRBJ1-2; 7 nucleotides line up with TRBD1. The material sequenced was blood. This clonotype was sampled from a woman in her thirties or forties with Graves' ophthalmopathy. The CDR3, as DNA: TGTGCCAGCAGCCCCGGGGACAGATACTATGGCTACACCTTC. This sequence encodes CASSPGDRYYGYTF.